This T cell receptor beta chain comes out of a study of T-cell memory formation after mild COVID-19. The study, taken as a whole, reports: Some responding clones appeared in pre-infection memory, suggesting cross-reactive memory joined.

The germline V gene has CDR1 SGDLS and CDR2 YYNGEE. This CDR3 comprises 14 residues. V lost 0 bases and J lost 4, with 10 bases in between. Constant-segment-primed 5'RACE gave TCR alpha and TCR beta cDNA libraries with sample barcodes and UMIs. TCRdb re-analysed the 5' RACE reads in MiXCR, keeping a single row per CDR3 protein. Of approximately 300,000 distinct CDR3 sequences in the sample, roughly 19% were seen once. There are a few counts of this clonotype. Its antigen is undetermined. This TCR derives from a man aged 18 to 29 who had mild COVID-19 (a few samples of this study predate the infection). Cell type and time point are not known. The chain employs TRBV9 and TRBJ1-2; D is uncertain. Input material: PBMCs or a T cell subset sorted from them (not recorded which). Here the CDR3 reads CASSVVESGYGYTF. The CDR3 nucleotides read TGTGCCAGCAGCGTAGTTGAGTCCGGCTATGGCTACACCTTC.